This TCR beta chain was sequenced for a study of identical twins' blood T cells (dated by TCRdb to about 2013). Describing the broader study: Roughly 49 million Illumina reads were obtained across approximately 12 libraries, comprising six alpha-chain and six beta-chain libraries. The study compared TCR alpha and beta chain repertoires of three pairs of monozygous twins using next-generation sequencing to assess genetic influence on repertoire formation. Study-level results and caveats: Twin pairs were reported to be markedly more alike in V gene usage than unrelated donors were, even when looking at non-selected out-of-frame TCRbeta clonotypes. How many CDR3 clonotypes two donors shared depended mainly on the product of their cloneset sizes, and the twins did not clearly stray from this trend. Among the most abundant TCRbeta clonotypes, each donor shared more CDR3 sequences with her twin than with unrelated donors. Validation by independent studies was stated to be required for the proposed role of the TCRalpha J segment in MHC recognition during thymic selection. Environmental influences could not be excluded as an explanation for twin similarity, since twins were reared together.

Six healthy women forming three monozygous twin pairs were used as donors. All three twin pairs had been raised together and were thought likely to have encountered the same vaccines and infectious agents. TCR cDNA libraries were prepared from RNA that was isolated from peripheral blood mononuclear cells. The receptor library was made with 5' RACE. This sample was sequenced with an Illumina Genome Analyzer IIx. The RNA-based TCR cDNA libraries were made using a previously described protocol that was modified in several ways. To prevent cross-contamination, sample-specific barcodes were introduced on both ends of each TCR cDNA library during cDNA synthesis and amplification. The original methods were these. Between about 90,000 and nearly 500,000 clonotypes were identified per individual, with roughly 2 to 4 million CDR3-containing reads per library. Reads with improper barcode index combinations were discarded, after which clonesets were built for each library with the MiTCR software. While assembling CDR3 clonotypes, MiTCR filtered or rescued low-quality reads and corrected PCR and sequencing errors. Artificial out-of-frame clonotypes were removed by being mapped to in-frame sequences, with one indel in the CDR3 allowed. To measure how similar V and J gene usage was between donors, Jensen-Shannon divergence was divided by mean entropy. The raw public data were reprocessed by TCRdb itself: fastp quality trimming at Q25, MiXCR clonotype calling, in-frame beta chains only. All rows with the same CDR3 protein become a single entry with the most common DNA and genes. TCRdb, rather than the study authors, made the V and J calls. Present in this sample are 350,000 to 450,000 distinct CDR3 sequences, 28% of which were seen just once. Roughly 5.5% of the sample is taken by the ten largest.

As regards this clonotype: This receptor's antigen is unknown. Base-call qualities are not available, and no considerably larger clone is one nucleotide away.

The V and J ends are trimmed by 0 bases and 2 bases, leaving 5 bases between them. CDR1 and CDR2, per the germline V gene (reference sequence), are DFQATT and SNEGSKA. The CDR3, cysteine through phenylalanine, is 13 amino acids long. Of all the DNA, just the CDR3 is kept, 39 bases in frame from base 1. Sequenced material: PBMCs. This receptor was obtained from a woman aged 18 to 55 in good health. The chain couples TRBV20-1 to TRBJ2-1; no D gene call is confident. The CDR3 in this case is CSARDPPYNEQFF. The DNA sequence is given as TGCAGTGCTAGAGATCCCCCCTACAATGAGCAGTTCTTC.